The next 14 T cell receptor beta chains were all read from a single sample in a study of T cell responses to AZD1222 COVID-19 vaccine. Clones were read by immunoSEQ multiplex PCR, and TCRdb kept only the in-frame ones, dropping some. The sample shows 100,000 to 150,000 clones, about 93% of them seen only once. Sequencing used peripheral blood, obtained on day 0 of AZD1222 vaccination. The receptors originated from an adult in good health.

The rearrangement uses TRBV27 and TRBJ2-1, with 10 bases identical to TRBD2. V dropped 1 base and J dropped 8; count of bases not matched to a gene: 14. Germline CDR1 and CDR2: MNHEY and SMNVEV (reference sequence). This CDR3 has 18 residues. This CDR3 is CASSLWAVGLAGEHEQFF. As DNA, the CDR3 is TGTGCCAGCAGTTTATGGGCCGTAGGTCTAGCGGGAGAACATGAGCAGTTCTTC.

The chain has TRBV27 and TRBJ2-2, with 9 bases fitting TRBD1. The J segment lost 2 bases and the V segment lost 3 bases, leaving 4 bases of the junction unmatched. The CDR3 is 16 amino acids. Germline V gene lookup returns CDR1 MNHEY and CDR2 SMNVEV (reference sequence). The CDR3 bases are TGTGCCAGCAGTTTGTGGGGACAGGGTAACACCGGGGAGCTGTTTTTT. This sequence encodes CASSLWGQGNTGELFF.

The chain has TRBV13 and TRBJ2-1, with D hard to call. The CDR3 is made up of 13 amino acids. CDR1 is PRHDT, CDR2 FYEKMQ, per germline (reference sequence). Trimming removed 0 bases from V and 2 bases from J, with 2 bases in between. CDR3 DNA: TGTGCCAGCAGCTTAGGAGCCTACAATGAGCAGTTCTTC. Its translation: CASSLGAYNEQFF.

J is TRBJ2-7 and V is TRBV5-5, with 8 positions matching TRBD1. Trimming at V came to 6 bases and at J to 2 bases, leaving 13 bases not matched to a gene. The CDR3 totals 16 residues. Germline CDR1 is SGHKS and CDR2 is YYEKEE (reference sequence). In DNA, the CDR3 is TGTGCCAGCAACATTGGAGGGACAGGATACCCCTACGAGCAGTACTTC. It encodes CASNIGGTGYPYEQYF.

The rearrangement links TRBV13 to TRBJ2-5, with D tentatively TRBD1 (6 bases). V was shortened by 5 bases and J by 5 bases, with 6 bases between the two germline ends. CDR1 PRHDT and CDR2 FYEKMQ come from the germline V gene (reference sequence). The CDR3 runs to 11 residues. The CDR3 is CASSQGETQYF. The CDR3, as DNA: TGTGCCAGCAGCCAGGGGGAGACCCAGTACTTC.

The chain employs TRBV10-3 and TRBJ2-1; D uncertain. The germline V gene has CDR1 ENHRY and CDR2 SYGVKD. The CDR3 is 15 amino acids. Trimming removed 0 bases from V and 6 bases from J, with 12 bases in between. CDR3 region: CAISESARSSNEQFF. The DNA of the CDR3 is TGTGCCATCAGTGAGTCGGCTAGATCTTCCAATGAGCAGTTCTTC.

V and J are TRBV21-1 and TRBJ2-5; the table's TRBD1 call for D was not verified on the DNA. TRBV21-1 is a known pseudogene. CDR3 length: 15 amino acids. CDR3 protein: CASSKRGRGAETQYF. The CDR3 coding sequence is TGTGCCAGCAGCAAAAGGGGGCGAGGAGCAGAGACCCAGTACTTC.

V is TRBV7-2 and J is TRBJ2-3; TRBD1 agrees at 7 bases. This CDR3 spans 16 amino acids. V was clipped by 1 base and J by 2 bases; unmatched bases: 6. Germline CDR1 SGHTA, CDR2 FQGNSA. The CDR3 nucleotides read TGTGCCAGCAGCTTAGAACGGGACAGCTTCACAGATACGCAGTATTTT. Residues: CASSLERDSFTDTQYF.

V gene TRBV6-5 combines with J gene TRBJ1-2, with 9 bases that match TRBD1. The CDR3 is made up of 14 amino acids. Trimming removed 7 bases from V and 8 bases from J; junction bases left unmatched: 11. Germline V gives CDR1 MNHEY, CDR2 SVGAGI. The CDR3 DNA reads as TGTGCCAGCACCGAAAGGGGACAGGGTAACGGCTACACCTTC. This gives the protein CASTERGQGNGYTF.

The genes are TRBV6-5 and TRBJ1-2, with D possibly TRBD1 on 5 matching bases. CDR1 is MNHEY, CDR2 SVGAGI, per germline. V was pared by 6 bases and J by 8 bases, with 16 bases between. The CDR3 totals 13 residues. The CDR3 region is CASRPGRGDGYTF. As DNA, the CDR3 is TGTGCCAGCAGGCCGGGGAGGGGAGACGGCTACACCTTC.

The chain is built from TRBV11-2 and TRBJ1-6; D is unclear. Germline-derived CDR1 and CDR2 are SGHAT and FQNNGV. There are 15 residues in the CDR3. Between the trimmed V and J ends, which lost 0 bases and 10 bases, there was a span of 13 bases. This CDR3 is CASSLDQARRSPLHF. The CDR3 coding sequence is TGTGCCAGCAGCTTAGATCAGGCAAGACGATCACCCCTCCACTTT.

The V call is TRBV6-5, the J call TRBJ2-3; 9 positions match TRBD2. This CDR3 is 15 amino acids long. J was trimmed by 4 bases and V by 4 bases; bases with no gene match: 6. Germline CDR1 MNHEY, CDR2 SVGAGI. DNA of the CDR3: TGTGCCAGCAGTTCGCTAGCGGGACAGCCAGATACGCAGTATTTT. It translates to CASSSLAGQPDTQYF.

CDR3 sequence: CASSLSYGTSGPSTDTQYF. CDR3 DNA: TGTGCCAGCAGTTTATCTTACGGGACTAGCGGACCTAGCACAGATACGCAGTATTTT. This chain joins TRBV27 and TRBJ2-3; 11 bases line up with TRBD2. Per the germline V gene, CDR1 is MNHEY and CDR2 is SMNVEV (reference sequence). V lost 0 bases and J lost 0; bases outside the gene matches: 8. The CDR3 runs 19 residues.

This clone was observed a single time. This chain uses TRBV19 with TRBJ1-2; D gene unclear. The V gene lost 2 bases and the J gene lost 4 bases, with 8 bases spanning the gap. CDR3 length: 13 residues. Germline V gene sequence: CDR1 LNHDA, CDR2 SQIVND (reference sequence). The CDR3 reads CASSISLSYGYTF. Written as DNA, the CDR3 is TGTGCCAGTAGTATAAGCCTAAGCTATGGCTACACCTTC.